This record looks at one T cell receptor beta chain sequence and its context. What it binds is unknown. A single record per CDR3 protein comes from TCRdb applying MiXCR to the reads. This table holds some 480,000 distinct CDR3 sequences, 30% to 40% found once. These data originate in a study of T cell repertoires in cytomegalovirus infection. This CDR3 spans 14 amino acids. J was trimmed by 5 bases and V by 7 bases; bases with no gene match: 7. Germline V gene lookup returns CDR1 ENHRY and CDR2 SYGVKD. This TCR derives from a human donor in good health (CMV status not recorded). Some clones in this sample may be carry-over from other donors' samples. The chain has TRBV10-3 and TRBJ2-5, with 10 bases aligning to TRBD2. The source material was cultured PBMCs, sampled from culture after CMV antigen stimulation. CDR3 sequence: CAITPSGSTETQYF. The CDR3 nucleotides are TGTGCCATCACTCCTAGCGGGAGTACCGAGACCCAGTACTTC.